Following are 22 T cell receptor beta chains from one sample sequenced in a study of shared clonotypes between healthy human individuals. TCRdb's table, derived via immunoSEQ multiplex PCR, lists solely in-frame clones and lacks some. The sample holds about 640,000 clones; 55% to 75% are singletons and the top ten take approximately 1.8%. Sample: memory CD4+ T cells sorted from blood. The subset is: CD45RA-negative fraction. The receptors derive from a woman under 40 in good health.

This clone was recorded once. The V gene is TRBV27, the J gene TRBJ2-5; 9 nucleotides agree with TRBD2. Looked up from germline, CDR1 is MNHEY and CDR2 is SMNVEV (reference sequence). V shed 7 bases, J shed 2 bases, and the junction held 5 bases outside the gene matches. The CDR3 runs to 14 residues. CDR3 residues: CASKRTSVQETQYF. CDR3 in DNA: TGTGCCAGCAAGAGGACTAGCGTTCAAGAGACCCAGTACTTC.

This clone was detected once. The rearrangement joins TRBV7-2 to TRBJ2-3; maybe TRBD2 (6 bases). Germline CDR1 reads SGHTA; CDR2 reads FQGNSA. CDR3 size: 14 residues. V was pared by 3 bases and J by 5 bases, with 12 bases between. The CDR3 protein is CASSFGGAGDTQYF. CDR3 in DNA: TGTGCCAGCAGCTTCGGCGGGGCAGGAGATACGCAGTATTTT.

CDR3 protein: CASSPPTGVDEQYF. In DNA, the CDR3 is TGCGCCAGCAGCCCCCCGACAGGGGTAGACGAGCAGTACTTC. The V call is TRBV5-1, the J call TRBJ2-7, with TRBD1 identical over 8 bases. Germline CDR1 reads SGHRS; CDR2 reads YFSETQ. The CDR3 runs to 14 residues. Germline trimming cut 4 bases from V and 5 bases from J; bases unmatched to any gene: 8.

The chain links TRBV18 to TRBJ2-5; D is uncertain. V was trimmed by 0 bases and J by 7 bases, leaving 12 bases between them. Germline lookup yields CDR1 KGHSH and CDR2 LQKENI. CDR3 length: 14 residues. The CDR3 DNA follows: TGTGCCAGCTCACCACCGGGTGATCGCCCGACCCAGTACTTC. Translation gives CASSPPGDRPTQYF.

The chain employs TRBV28 and TRBJ2-5, with D hard to call. The CDR3 is 16 amino acids. V was pared by 6 bases and J by 4 bases, with 21 bases between. The germline CDR1 and CDR2 sequences are MDHEN and SYDVKM. The CDR3 protein is CASRVRWGRPRETQYF. For the CDR3, the DNA is TGTGCCAGCAGGGTACGGTGGGGTAGGCCAAGAGAGACCCAGTACTTC.

The rearrangement joins TRBV19 to TRBJ1-4; D unresolved. The CDR3 runs 15 residues. Germline CDR1 and CDR2: LNHDA and SQIVND (reference sequence). V lost 6 bases and J 2 bases, leaving 13 bases between the germline ends. Written as DNA, the CDR3 is TGTGCCAGTAGGGCGAATTTTGGGACTAATGAAAAACTGTTTTTT. The encoded protein is CASRANFGTNEKLFF.

J is TRBJ1-2 and V is TRBV28, with TRBD1 matching over 8 bases. This CDR3 contains 13 residues. V trimming: 10 bases; J trimming: 5 bases; junction bases outside the gene matches: 9. CDR1 and CDR2 (germline): MDHEN, SYDVKM. The CDR3 sequence is CATRTGLDYGYTF. The CDR3 DNA is TGTGCCACCAGGACAGGGCTGGATTATGGCTACACCTTC.

The chain recombines TRBV6-1 with TRBJ2-7, with D perhaps matching TRBD2 (5 bases). Germline CDR1 MNHNS, CDR2 SASEGT. This CDR3 has 13 amino acids. With 10 bases removed from V and 2 bases from J, the gap between germline ends came to 15 bases. The CDR3 nucleotides read TGTGCCATTACCACCGGAGGTACCTACGAGCAGTACTTC. Its translation is CAITTGGTYEQYF.

In this sample, this clone turned up a few times. At the DNA level, this CDR3 is encoded by other sequences in the same sample as well. This sequence joins TRBV5-4 and TRBJ2-1; 8 nucleotides agree with TRBD2. The CDR3 totals 15 residues. Germline lookup yields CDR1 SGHNT and CDR2 YYREEE (reference sequence). The J segment lost 0 bases and the V segment lost 3 bases, leaving 2 bases of the junction unmatched. The CDR3, as DNA: TGTGCCAGCAGCTCCGGGACTAGCTCCTACAATGAGCAGTTCTTC. Protein sequence: CASSSGTSSYNEQFF.

This clone turned up a few times. The chain couples TRBV19 to TRBJ1-5; D is ambiguous. V shed 5 bases and J shed 6 bases, with 14 bases lying between them. This CDR3 contains 14 residues. Germline CDR1 and CDR2: LNHDA and SQIVND (reference sequence). CDR3 nucleotide sequence: TGTGCCAGTAGTGCGTGGACTGCCTCTCAGCCCCAGCATTTT. As protein: CASSAWTASQPQHF.

At least ten counts were recorded for this clone. The chain uses TRBV27 and TRBJ2-5; 7 bases are a match to TRBD2. The CDR3 length is 18 residues. With V trimmed by 5 bases and J by 3 bases, 18 bases remained unmatched. The V gene's germline CDR1 is MNHEY and CDR2 SMNVEV (reference sequence). The CDR3 bases are TGTGCCAGCAGTCCCATAAAGCCGACTAGCCGGGAGGAAGAGACCCAGTACTTC. This gives the protein CASSPIKPTSREEETQYF.

The chain employs TRBV9 and TRBJ1-4; unclear D gene. In germline, CDR1 is SGDLS, CDR2 YYNGEE. V was pared by 0 bases and J by 7 bases, with 13 bases between. The CDR3 length is 15 residues. CDR3 in amino acids: CASSVAVGLGEKLFF. In DNA, the CDR3 is TGTGCCAGCAGCGTAGCAGTGGGGTTGGGTGAAAAACTGTTTTTT.

The chain uses TRBV2 and TRBJ1-1; D is uncertain. Trimming pared 4 bases from V and 0 bases from J, leaving 15 bases between. Germline-derived CDR1 and CDR2 are SNHLY and FYNNEI. This CDR3 has 16 amino acids. The CDR3 loop reads CASSVARRRMNTEAFF. DNA for the CDR3: TGTGCCAGCAGTGTTGCGAGGCGCCGAATGAACACTGAAGCTTTCTTT.

The chain recombines TRBV28 with TRBJ2-5, with TRBD2 matching over 8 bases. J lost 7 bases, V lost 6 bases, and 7 bases had no gene match. The CDR3 is made up of 13 amino acids. Germline CDR1 is MDHEN and CDR2 is SYDVKM. The CDR3, as DNA: TGTGCCAGCAGCAGCGGGAGACTCGGGACCCAGTACTTC. Translated: CASSSGRLGTQYF.

The rearrangement uses TRBV7-9 and TRBJ2-3; 7 bases map to TRBD1. CDR1 and CDR2 (germline): SEHNR, FQNEAQ (reference sequence). With V trimmed by 1 base and J by 3 bases, 7 bases remained unmatched. The CDR3 is made up of 16 amino acids. The CDR3 sequence: CASSLVHRGRTDTQYF. CDR3 bases: TGTGCCAGCAGCTTAGTCCACAGGGGCCGAACAGATACGCAGTATTTT. Together with reference TRBV7-9 and TRBJ2-3, the CDR3 gives the full variable domain: DTGVSQNPRHKITKRGQNVTFRCDPISEHNRLYWYRQTLGQGPEFLTYFQNEAQLEKSRLLSDRFSAERPKGSFSTLEIQRTEQGDSAMYLCASSLVHRGRTDTQYFGPGTRLTVL.

At least ten counts were recorded for this clone. The chain combines TRBV11-2 with TRBJ2-7; 10 bases match TRBD2. CDR1 is SGHAT, CDR2 FQNNGV, per germline. Trimming removed 7 bases from V and 6 bases from J; junction bases left unmatched: 12. This CDR3 has 15 amino acids. The chain's CDR3 is CASTRSSGSQGEQYF. DNA for the CDR3: TGTGCCAGCACTCGTTCTAGCGGGAGCCAGGGCGAGCAGTACTTC.

In this sample, this clone turned up a few times. This rearrangement joins TRBV28 to TRBJ2-7; D remains ambiguous. The CDR3 is made up of 14 amino acids. From germline, CDR1 is MDHEN and CDR2 SYDVKM. V was clipped by 3 bases and J by 0 bases, with 9 bases between them. The CDR3 region has the DNA TGTGCCAGCAGTTTGCAGCAAACCTCCTACGAGCAGTACTTC. This sequence encodes CASSLQQTSYEQYF. Variable domain in full (rest from reference TRBV28 and TRBJ2-7): DVKVTQSSRYLVKRTGEKVFLECVQDMDHENMFWYRQDPGLGLRLIYFSYDVKMKEKGDIPEGYSVSREKKERFSLILESASTNQTSMYLCASSLQQTSYEQYFGPGTRLTVT.

In DNA, the CDR3 is TGTGCCAGCAGCTTAGTTGGGGGAGGATTCGGTCAGCCCCAGCATTTT. This encodes CASSLVGGGFGQPQHF. This chain connects TRBV7-9 to TRBJ1-5; D is perhaps TRBD1 (5 bases). Germline loops: CDR1 SEHNR, CDR2 FQNEAQ (reference sequence). The CDR3 covers 16 residues. Trimming took off 1 base at V and 6 bases at J, with 16 bases between the two ends.

This chain uses TRBV11-2 with TRBJ2-7, with D possibly being TRBD2 (5 bases). Germline CDR1 and CDR2: SGHAT and FQNNGV. V lost 2 bases, J lost 6 bases, and 20 bases lay in between. This CDR3 is built from 16 residues. This CDR3 reads CASSLYRVGVSFEQYF. Here the CDR3 DNA reads TGTGCCAGCAGCTTATATCGGGTCGGGGTTTCATTCGAGCAGTACTTC. Full variable domain (remainder filled in from reference TRBV11-2 and TRBJ2-7): EAGVAQSPRYKIIEKRQSVAFWCNPISGHATLYWYQQILGQGPKLLIQFQNNGVVDDSQLPKDRFSAERLKGVDSTLKIQPAKLEDSAVYLCASSLYRVGVSFEQYFGPGTRLTVT.

This clone was picked up one time. This rearrangement joins TRBV27 to TRBJ2-7; D perhaps matches TRBD1 (6 bases). The CDR3 consists of 12 residues. Trimming left V 5 bases short and J 6 bases short, with 11 bases between. Looked up from germline, CDR1 is MNHEY and CDR2 is SMNVEV (reference sequence). In nucleotides, the CDR3 is TGTGCCAGCAGTAGGCAGGGGCTCGAGCAGTACTTC. Its translation is CASSRQGLEQYF.

This clone has just one count. An end of the junction differs from the germline gene, which may be a read error. The rearrangement links TRBV7-3 to TRBJ2-7; 9 nucleotides match TRBD1. The CDR3 consists of 15 residues. CDR1 is SGHTA, CDR2 FQGTGA, per germline. The CDR3 loop is CASSLTGTGQHEQYF. The CDR3 DNA reads TGTGCCAGCAGTTTAACCGGGACAGGGCAACACGAGCAGTACTTC.

The rearrangement uses TRBV18 and TRBJ2-7; D is unclear. Germline V gene sequence: CDR1 KGHSH, CDR2 LQKENI. V lost 0 bases to trimming and J lost 4 bases, with 10 bases between them. The length of the CDR3 is 14 residues. The CDR3 reads CASSPPSTTYEQYF. CDR3 in DNA: TGTGCCAGCTCACCACCAAGTACAACTTACGAGCAGTACTTC.